Listed here are 24 T cell receptor beta chains from one sample, sequenced in a study of shared clonotypes between healthy human individuals. Terminally differentiated effector memory CD45RA+ cells were excluded from the naive CD8 cells, which were CD45RO-negative and positively selected for CCR7. Profiling relied on immunoSEQ multiplex PCR, and the TCRdb table lists in-frame clones only, not all of them. The sample includes under 600,000 clones, roughly 98% of them seen just once. Sequencing was carried out using naive CD8+ T cells sorted from blood. The origin of the receptors is a man aged 30 to 45 in good health.

The rearrangement joins TRBV27 to TRBJ2-7; 12 positions match TRBD2. Germline values: CDR1 MNHEY, CDR2 SMNVEV (reference sequence). CDR3 size: 16 residues. J lost 0 bases, V lost 5 bases, and 5 bases had no gene match. In nucleotides, the CDR3 is TGTGCCAGCAGTCCGGAACTAGCGGGGGGCTCCTACGAGCAGTACTTC. Translated: CASSPELAGGSYEQYF.

A word on this clone: Within the sample, other DNA sequences also encode this same CDR3. The V gene is TRBV9, the J gene TRBJ2-3, with 13 bases fitting TRBD2. After removal of 0 bases from V and 3 bases from J, the junction contained 1 base not matched to a gene. CDR3 size: 16 residues. Germline-derived CDR1 and CDR2 are SGDLS and YYNGEE. This CDR3 is CASSVGTSGRTDTQYF. The CDR3 DNA sequence: TGTGCCAGCAGCGTAGGGACTAGCGGGAGAACAGATACGCAGTATTTT.

This chain joins TRBV6-1 and TRBJ2-7; 9 nucleotides align to TRBD2. V trimming: 3 bases; J trimming: 4 bases; junction bases outside the gene matches: 10. CDR1 is MNHNS, CDR2 SASEGT, per germline. The CDR3 loop spans 16 amino acids. The CDR3 DNA is TGTGCCAGCAGTGATTTGTCTAGCGGGGTGAGATACGAGCAGTACTTC. Its translation: CASSDLSSGVRYEQYF.

V is TRBV7-7 and J is TRBJ2-7; 7 bases align to TRBD2. The ends lost 5 bases at V and 2 bases at J; junction bases unmatched: 9. Looked up from germline, CDR1 is SSHAT and CDR2 is FNYEAQ (reference sequence). The CDR3 covers 15 residues. The DNA for the CDR3 is TGTGCCAGCAGCGAAAGAGCGGGACCTGCCTACGAGCAGTACTTC. Translated: CASSERAGPAYEQYF.

This rearrangement joins TRBV6-5 to TRBJ2-1; 9 bases are shared with TRBD1. The CDR3 totals 16 residues. With 0 bases clipped from V and 5 bases from J, the junction kept 5 bases outside the gene matches. Germline V gives CDR1 MNHEY, CDR2 SVGAGI. The CDR3 nucleotides read TGTGCCAGCAGTTACTCGGACAGGGGACCAGACAATGAGCAGTTCTTC. Translation gives CASSYSDRGPDNEQFF.

The V call is TRBV10-3, the J call TRBJ2-1; D remains unclear. The CDR3 runs 12 residues. V dropped 8 bases and J dropped 5 bases, with 10 bases sitting between them. Germline V gene sequence: CDR1 ENHRY, CDR2 SYGVKD. The CDR3 nucleotides read TGTGCCATCCCCAAGATCCACAATGAGCAGTTCTTC. This translates into CAIPKIHNEQFF.

This clone appeared a single time. The rearrangement uses TRBV6-6 and TRBJ2-3, with a weak D call TRBD2 (6 bases). In germline, CDR1 is MNHNY, CDR2 SVGAGI (reference sequence). The CDR3 consists of 14 residues. V gave up 2 bases and J gave up 2 bases, with 8 bases separating them. DNA for the CDR3: TGTGCCAGCAGTTACGGACTACCCACAGATACGCAGTATTTT. Its translation: CASSYGLPTDTQYF.

The chain is built from TRBV9 and TRBJ2-7, with D possibly being TRBD1 (6 bases). V was cut by 7 bases and J by 2 bases, with 16 bases left in between. The CDR3 contains 14 residues. Per germline, CDR1 SGDLS and CDR2 YYNGEE. The CDR3 is CASSDGDNTYEQYF. The CDR3 region has the DNA TGTGCCAGCTCGGACGGGGACAACACCTACGAGCAGTACTTC.

V is TRBV28 and J is TRBJ2-1; D possibly corresponds to TRBD2 (5 bases). Trimming stripped 2 bases from V and 4 bases from J, with 33 bases between. Per the germline V gene, CDR1 is MDHEN and CDR2 is SYDVKM. CDR3 length equals 22 residues. CDR3: CASSLRILGGRTGILDYNEQFF. The CDR3, as DNA: TGTGCCAGCAGTTTAAGGATCCTCGGCGGGCGGACCGGCATTTTGGATTACAATGAGCAGTTCTTC. Complete variable domain (other parts from reference TRBV28 and TRBJ2-1): DVKVTQSSRYLVKRTGEKVFLECVQDMDHENMFWYRQDPGLGLRLIYFSYDVKMKEKGDIPEGYSVSREKKERFSLILESASTNQTSMYLCASSLRILGGRTGILDYNEQFFGPGTRLTVL.

The genes are TRBV4-1 and TRBJ2-2; D might be TRBD2 (6 bases). This CDR3 contains 14 residues. Germline CDR1 reads MGHRA; CDR2 reads YSYEKL. V lost 3 bases to trimming and J lost 1 base, with 6 bases between them. CDR3 sequence reads: CASSQRENTGELFF. In DNA, the CDR3 is TGCGCCAGCAGCCAGCGGGAGAACACCGGGGAGCTGTTTTTT.

This rearrangement joins TRBV4-3 to TRBJ2-1; 7 bases fit TRBD2. Per germline, CDR1 LGHNA and CDR2 YSLEER. There are 18 residues in the CDR3. Trimming removed 1 base from V and 7 bases from J; junction bases left unmatched: 16. The CDR3 DNA reads TGCGCCAGCAGCCAAGGGGGGGGTGGCTATTGGAAGGAAAATGAGCAGTTCTTC. It is translated as CASSQGGGGYWKENEQFF.

This clone was seen only once. The rearrangement uses TRBV5-6 and TRBJ2-7, with D maybe TRBD2 (5 bases). The germline V gene encodes CDR1 SGHDT and CDR2 YYEEEE. Trimming stripped 3 bases from V and 0 bases from J, with 10 bases between. This CDR3 has 14 residues. CDR3 DNA: TGTGCCAGCAGCTACCTGAGGGACTCCTACGAGCAGTACTTC. It yields the protein CASSYLRDSYEQYF.

V is TRBV21-1 and J is TRBJ2-1; TRBD2, the D gene given by the table, was not confirmed from the DNA. TRBV21-1 is a known pseudogene. CDR3 length: 18 residues. The CDR3: CASSKAGLAGLKNNEQFF. CDR3 sequence (DNA): TGTGCCAGCAGCAAAGCCGGACTAGCGGGGCTAAAAAACAATGAGCAGTTCTTC.

The chain recombines TRBV27 with TRBJ2-1; D ambiguous. The CDR3 length is 13 residues. Trimming stripped 6 bases from V and 8 bases from J, with 14 bases between. In germline, CDR1 is MNHEY, CDR2 SMNVEV (reference sequence). The CDR3 spells CASRHLDGHEQFF. DNA for the CDR3: TGTGCCAGCAGACACCTAGACGGGCATGAGCAGTTCTTC.

V and J are TRBV7-9 and TRBJ2-5; tentatively, D is TRBD1 (6 bases). V shed 5 bases and J shed 0 bases, with 22 bases lying between them. The CDR3 covers 18 residues. Germline-derived CDR1 and CDR2 are SEHNR and FQNEAQ (reference sequence). The CDR3 sequence: CASSPRKGVGRYQETQYF. CDR3 DNA: TGTGCCAGCAGCCCTCGCAAGGGGGTCGGGCGGTACCAAGAGACCCAGTACTTC. The full variable domain, in which reference TRBV7-9 and TRBJ2-5 provide the parts outside the CDR3, is DTGVSQNPRHKITKRGQNVTFRCDPISEHNRLYWYRQTLGQGPEFLTYFQNEAQLEKSRLLSDRFSAERPKGSFSTLEIQRTEQGDSAMYLCASSPRKGVGRYQETQYFGPGTRLLVL.

The chain couples TRBV27 to TRBJ1-5; D remains unclear. V was trimmed by 6 bases and J by 0 bases, leaving 6 bases between them. Germline CDR1 is MNHEY and CDR2 is SMNVEV (reference sequence). This CDR3 region has 13 residues. The CDR3 spells CASRVYSNQPQHF. CDR3 sequence (DNA): TGTGCCAGCAGGGTTTATAGCAATCAGCCCCAGCATTTT.

This sequence joins TRBV7-8 and TRBJ2-5; the D gene is possibly TRBD2 (7 bases). CDR1 is SGHVS and CDR2 is FQNEAQ in the germline V gene. This CDR3 region has 15 residues. The germline V and J ends were trimmed by 5 bases and 6 bases, with 19 bases remaining between them. CDR3 in amino acids: CASSRGAGVGKTQYF. The CDR3 DNA follows: TGTGCCAGCAGCCGGGGGGCGGGAGTTGGAAAGACCCAGTACTTC.

The V gene is TRBV5-4, the J gene TRBJ1-3; 7 bases align to TRBD1. Per germline, CDR1 SGHNT and CDR2 YYREEE (reference sequence). V was clipped by 3 bases and J by 0 bases; unmatched bases: 6. This CDR3 is built from 16 residues. CDR3 amino acids: CASSSRQGSSGNTIYF. The CDR3 coding sequence is TGTGCCAGCAGCTCTAGACAGGGAAGCTCTGGAAACACCATATATTTT.

The V and J genes are TRBV6-1 and TRBJ2-7; D may be TRBD2 (6 bases). V gave up 10 bases and J gave up 4 bases, with 17 bases separating them. CDR1 MNHNS and CDR2 SASEGT come from the germline V gene. This CDR3 has 13 amino acids. The CDR3 DNA reads as TGTGCCATCATGAACGGCCGGGGGTACGAGCAGTACTTC. Its translation: CAIMNGRGYEQYF.

This sequence joins TRBV7-9 and TRBJ2-2; D is unresolved. The CDR3 extends over 16 amino acids. Germline loops: CDR1 SEHNR, CDR2 FQNEAQ (reference sequence). Trimming took 5 bases from V and 4 from J, leaving 17 bases between them. The CDR3 region has the DNA TGTGCCAGCAGCCCCAGCGTCGGGTCTTCCACCGGGGAGCTGTTTTTT. This gives the protein CASSPSVGSSTGELFF. Looking up the rest from reference TRBV7-9 and TRBJ2-2 gives the full variable domain: DTGVSQNPRHKITKRGQNVTFRCDPISEHNRLYWYRQTLGQGPEFLTYFQNEAQLEKSRLLSDRFSAERPKGSFSTLEIQRTEQGDSAMYLCASSPSVGSSTGELFFGEGSRLTVL.

The rearrangement uses TRBV28 and TRBJ1-1; TRBD1 might be the D (5 bases). This CDR3 spans 13 amino acids. Trimming took off 5 bases at V and 3 bases at J, with 10 bases between the two ends. Germline V lookup: CDR1 MDHEN, CDR2 SYDVKM. The CDR3 region has the DNA TGTGCCAGCAGTCCAGAGGGGTACACTGAAGCTTTCTTT. It specifies CASSPEGYTEAFF. The complete variable domain, with remaining parts taken from reference TRBV28 and TRBJ1-1, reads DVKVTQSSRYLVKRTGEKVFLECVQDMDHENMFWYRQDPGLGLRLIYFSYDVKMKEKGDIPEGYSVSREKKERFSLILESASTNQTSMYLCASSPEGYTEAFFGQGTRLTVV.

The chain couples TRBV28 to TRBJ1-2, with D tentatively TRBD1 (6 bases). The CDR3 has 13 residues. V shed 3 bases and J shed 5 bases, with 10 bases lying between them. Germline V gives CDR1 MDHEN, CDR2 SYDVKM. The CDR3 nucleotides are TGTGCCAGCAGTTTCCGGGGGCGTTATGGCTACACCTTC. This translates into CASSFRGRYGYTF.

This clone was seen only a few times. The rearrangement uses TRBV11-2 and TRBJ2-2; 8 bases align to TRBD2. Trimming took 5 bases from V and 7 from J; bases not matched to a gene: 15. The CDR3 has 17 residues. Germline V CDR1 and CDR2: SGHAT, FQNNGV. The CDR3 bases are TGTGCCAGCAGCCCAGAATCTAGCGGGCTGGGGGGCGGGGAGCTGTTTTTT. This encodes CASSPESSGLGGGELFF.

The CDR3 here is CASSSKQGYEQYF. The CDR3 DNA is TGTGCCAGCAGCTCTAAACAGGGCTACGAGCAGTACTTC. The chain employs TRBV7-9 and TRBJ2-7; D is possibly TRBD1 (6 bases). Trimming shortened V by 4 bases and J by 3 bases, and 10 bases separated the two germline ends. Germline values: CDR1 SEHNR, CDR2 FQNEAQ (reference sequence). This CDR3 contains 13 residues.